These T cell receptor beta chains were read from a single sample in a study of human T cells and chemical hapten exposure. TCRdb re-analysed the RACE reads in MiXCR, keeping a single row per CDR3 protein. The sample consists of roughly 180,000 distinct CDR3 sequences, approximately 20% of them appearing once. Sample: whole blood, taken in connection with sensitization to the hapten diphenylcyclopropenone (DPC). These receptors were taken from a woman aged 45-60 years with alopecia areata. Some clones in this sample may be carry-over from other donors' samples. Both conserved end residues are part of each CDR3. Fields, in order: CDR3 length, J gene, V gene, CDR3 protein.

>15|TRBJ2-3|TRBV7-3
CASSFRTGGADTQYF
>15|TRBJ2-2|TRBV11-2
CASSLVSMNTGELFF
>14|TRBJ1-2|TRBV4-2
CASSQDTGNYGYTF
>16|TRBJ1-3|TRBV12-3/TRBV12-4
CASSLGVGSSGNTIYF
>15|TRBJ1-2|TRBV3-1
CASSQHTGTLYGYTF
>15|TRBJ1-1|TRBV11-2
CASSFGGQGSTEAFF
>11|TRBJ2-7|TRBV29-1
CSGLESYEQYF
>12|TRBJ2-6|TRBV12-3/TRBV12-4
CASSPGANVLTF
>15|TRBJ2-1|TRBV7-3
CASSLGTGGFNEQFF
>14|TRBJ2-3|TRBV20-1
CSASRDPHTDTQYF
>13|TRBJ1-1|TRBV29-1
CSGGKEGDTEAFF
>17|TRBJ1-1|TRBV9
CASSVGGPGLRNTEAFF
>12|TRBJ2-2|TRBV20-1
CSARSGTGELFF
>14|TRBJ2-5|TRBV9
CASSVGGGGETQYF
>16|TRBJ2-3|TRBV20-1
CSVSTRGRAMTDTQYF
>14|TRBJ2-2|TRBV10-2
CASRSVPPGGELFF
>15|TRBJ2-1|TRBV7-2
CASSFDRGQYNEQFF
>10|TRBJ1-1|TRBV29-1
CSDGTGEAFF
>14|TRBJ1-1|TRBV12-3/TRBV12-4
CASSPQTLNTEAFF
>15|TRBJ2-6|TRBV28
CASSLQGPGANVLTF
>13|TRBJ1-1|TRBV10-3
CAINDRVDTEAFF
>13|TRBJ2-5|TRBV10-3
CAISVGPQETQYF
>19|TRBJ2-2|TRBV20-1
CSARREGLAGLLNTGELFF
>12|TRBJ2-7|TRBV6-2/TRBV6-3
CASSQTGYEQYF
>14|TRBJ2-7|TRBV7-9
CASSRVEASYEQYF
>14|TRBJ2-1|TRBV29-1
CSVDELAGDHEQFF
>15|TRBJ2-1|TRBV20-1
CSVNNLAGVSNEQFF
>15|TRBJ2-5|TRBV5-4
CASSLVQGATETQYF
>16|TRBJ2-1|TRBV7-8
CASSLFASGTADEQFF
>15|TRBJ2-1|TRBV4-1
CASSRLAGVGNEQFF
>15|TRBJ2-2|TRBV29-1
CSVEDEGGKIGELFF
>16|TRBJ2-2|TRBV9
CASSTTSGSLLGELFF
>16|TRBJ1-1|TRBV5-1
CASSLGRGFMNTEAFF
>15|TRBJ2-7|TRBV7-8
CASSLDIIRNYEQYF
>14|TRBJ2-7|TRBV12-3/TRBV12-4
CASSPGQGAREQYF
>15|TRBJ2-7|TRBV5-1
CASSARTGSSYEQYF
>15|TRBJ2-5|TRBV20-1
CSAWSGGPQQETQYF
>15|TRBJ1-2|TRBV7-2
CASSLGQGAHYGYTF
>13|TRBJ2-7|TRBV10-3
CAIRLRQDDEQYF
>12|TRBJ2-2|TRBV20-1
CSAQQTTGELFF
>11|TRBJ1-4|TRBV10-3
CAISEDGKLFF
>15|TRBJ2-1|TRBV27
CASRAGTSGHSEQFF
>15|TRBJ2-7|TRBV6-5
CASSYLSVQGDEQYF
>14|TRBJ2-3|TRBV7-9
CASSSGPNTDTQYF
>18|TRBJ2-1|TRBV5-1
CASSLTSGRAGQYDEQFF
>15|TRBJ1-5|TRBV20-1
CSARGLRGYNQPQHF
>15|TRBJ2-3|TRBV25-1
CASSRQGLGADTQYF